The entry that follows covers one TCR beta chain sequence. The antigen is undetermined. Time point of the sample: persistent/refractory GD, antithyroid drugs over 5 years with positive TRAb. TCR sequences were obtained from RNA taken from PBMCs. A roughly 8.3-milliliter sample of peripheral blood was drawn into EDTA tubes. The source of the sample is a study of regulatory T cells in long-lasting Graves disease. For the study at large: Persistent cases were those of Graves' disease that involved over 5 years of antithyroid drugs with positive TSH receptor antibodies. General study results and limits: TRBV28 was favored in persistent disease, as were TRBJ1-2 and TRBJ2-5.

Assembly of TCR beta libraries relied on iRepertoire HTBI primers together with Arm-PCR of CDR3 regions. TCRdb re-called the multiplex PCR reads through MiXCR, storing one row per CDR3 protein. The sample includes 650,000 to 700,000 distinct CDR3 sequences, about 32% of them seen just once. CDR1 is MDHEN, CDR2 SYDVKM, per germline. CDR3 length: 16 amino acids. V was clipped by 5 bases and J by 2 bases, with 16 bases between them. The sequences come from peripheral blood mononuclear cells (PBMCs), collected when the disease was refractory, from a patient treated with antithyroid drugs. The TCR originated in a female donor with Graves disease. The chain joins TRBV28 to TRBJ1-5; perhaps TRBD1 as D (5 bases). The CDR3 loop is CASSPLGTVGNQPQHF. The CDR3 coding sequence is TGTGCCAGCAGTCCCCTGGGGACGGTCGGCAATCAGCCCCAGCATTTT.